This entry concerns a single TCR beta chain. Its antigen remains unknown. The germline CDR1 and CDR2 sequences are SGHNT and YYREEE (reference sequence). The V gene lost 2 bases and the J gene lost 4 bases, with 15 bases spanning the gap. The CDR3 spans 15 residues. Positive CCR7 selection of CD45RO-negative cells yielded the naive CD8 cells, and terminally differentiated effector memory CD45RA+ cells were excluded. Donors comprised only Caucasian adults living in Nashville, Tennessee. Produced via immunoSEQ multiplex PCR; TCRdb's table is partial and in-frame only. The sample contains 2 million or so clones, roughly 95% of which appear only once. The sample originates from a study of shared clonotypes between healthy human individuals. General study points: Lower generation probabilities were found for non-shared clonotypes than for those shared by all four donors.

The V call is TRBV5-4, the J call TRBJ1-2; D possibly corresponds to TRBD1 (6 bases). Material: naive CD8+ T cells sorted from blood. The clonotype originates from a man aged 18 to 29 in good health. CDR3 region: CASSFSGAPGYGYTF. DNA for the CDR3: TGTGCCAGCAGCTTTTCGGGGGCCCCCGGCTATGGCTACACCTTC.